Detailed here is one T cell receptor (beta chain). What it binds is not known. It was with unique molecular identifiers that the TCRbeta library was prepared. MiXCR, applied by TCRdb to the PCR reads, yields one record per CDR3 protein. Among under 450,000 distinct CDR3 sequences listed, 16% were seen once. The data were obtained in a study of T-cell reconstitution after alpha-beta-depleted transplantation in children. Findings and limits, study-wide: Diversity and T-cell counts at one year after transplant derived mostly from new T cells. The origin of alpha-beta T cells about two months after transplant was reportedly several hundred expanded graft clones. Diversity of TCRbeta at day 60 was high in some patients, arising from surviving recipient T cells and thymic progenitors.

The junction had 3 bases not matched to a gene; V was cut back by 2 bases and J by 3 bases. CDR1 and CDR2 from the germline V gene are SGDLS and YYNGEE. This CDR3 is 14 amino acids long. The chain uses TRBV9 and TRBJ2-3, with 7 bases matching TRBD2. This sequence originates from a boy under two years old who had a stem cell transplant for Wiskott-Aldrich syndrome, so the T cells may come from the graft donor. Here the sequenced sample was PBMCs, mostly from graft donor cells, taken 360 days after TCRalphabeta/CD19-depleted stem cell transplant. The CDR3 is CASSVAGRTDTQYF. The CDR3 coding sequence is TGTGCCAGCAGCGTGGCCGGGAGGACAGATACGCAGTATTTT.